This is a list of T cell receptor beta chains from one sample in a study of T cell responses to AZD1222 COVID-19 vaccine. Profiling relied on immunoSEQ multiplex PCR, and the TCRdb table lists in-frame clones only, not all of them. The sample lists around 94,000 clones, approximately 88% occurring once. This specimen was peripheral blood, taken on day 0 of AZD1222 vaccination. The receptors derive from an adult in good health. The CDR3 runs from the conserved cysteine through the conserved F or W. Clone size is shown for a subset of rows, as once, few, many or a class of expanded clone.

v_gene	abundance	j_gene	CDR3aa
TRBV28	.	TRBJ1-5	CASSSLRRVGDQPQHF
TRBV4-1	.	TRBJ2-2	CASGDRETRAAGELFF
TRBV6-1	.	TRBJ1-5	CASSENSDRFNQPQHF
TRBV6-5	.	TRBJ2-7	CASSQRDNYEQYF
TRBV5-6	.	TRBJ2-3	CASSLASGGSDTQYF
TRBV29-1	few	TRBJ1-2	CSVEHGNYGYTF
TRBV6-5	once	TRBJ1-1	CASSRTAPEAFF
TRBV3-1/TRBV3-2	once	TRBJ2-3	CATRRDSNTDTQYF
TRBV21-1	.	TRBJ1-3	CASSASDHIPCNTIYF
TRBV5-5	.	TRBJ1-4	CASSLYGTEVEKLFF
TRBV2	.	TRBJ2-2	CASRTSGGAGELFF
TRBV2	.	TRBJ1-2	CARGRPSNYGYTF
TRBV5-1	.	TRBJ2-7	CASSPGGFSYEQYF
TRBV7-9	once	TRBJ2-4	CASSIGGEANIQYF
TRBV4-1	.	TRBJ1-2	CASSQTADNYGYTF
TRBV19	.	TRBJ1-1	CASSPDRSFGAFF
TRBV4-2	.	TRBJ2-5	CASSQQVSARGQETQYF
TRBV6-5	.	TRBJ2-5	CASSYFGTAKETQYF
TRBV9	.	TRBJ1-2	CASSVGPSPHGYTF
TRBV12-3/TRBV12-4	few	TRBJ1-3	CASTRVEGNTIYF
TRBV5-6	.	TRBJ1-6	CASSRGRGNSPLHF
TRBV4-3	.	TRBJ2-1	CASSQGAGGYNEQFF
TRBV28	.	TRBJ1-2	CASRPAEDYYGYTF
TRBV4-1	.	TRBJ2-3	CASSQVDRSTDTQYF
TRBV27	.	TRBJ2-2	CASSLSMGSANTGELFF
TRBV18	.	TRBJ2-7	CASSPAGTGEFEQYF
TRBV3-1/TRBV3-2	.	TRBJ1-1	CASSQDRAEGNTEAFF
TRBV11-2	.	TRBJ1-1	CASSLELGANTEAFF
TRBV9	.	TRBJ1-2	CASSVDTSNYGYTF
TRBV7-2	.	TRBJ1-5	CASSLWTDQPQHF
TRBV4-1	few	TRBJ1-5	CASSQIFRSREARNQPQHF
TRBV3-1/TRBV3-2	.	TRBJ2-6	CASSQIGPRVGSGANVLTF
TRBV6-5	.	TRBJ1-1	CASSYSARDTEAFF
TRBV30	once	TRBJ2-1	CAWGVSGGTYNEQFF
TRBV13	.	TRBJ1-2	CASSSGGAGWGYTF
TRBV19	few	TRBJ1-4	CASMREDSPNEKLFF
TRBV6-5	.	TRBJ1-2	CASSKTDRRYGYTF
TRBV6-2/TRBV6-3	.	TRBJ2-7	CASSNRGGSSYEQYF
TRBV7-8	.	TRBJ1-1	CASSYTKVFF
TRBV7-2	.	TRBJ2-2	CASSLGLAGTGELFF
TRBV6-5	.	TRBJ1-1	CASLGWGRTEAFF
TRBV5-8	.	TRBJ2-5	CASSLRTQLAGTQYF
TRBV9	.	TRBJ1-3	CASSVEGGTAGNTIYF
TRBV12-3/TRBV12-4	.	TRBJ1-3	CASSRGGNTIYF
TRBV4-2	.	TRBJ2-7	CASSQGQWVAGPHYEQYF
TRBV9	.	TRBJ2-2	CASSVGLAGGDTGELFF
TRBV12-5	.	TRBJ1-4	CASGSDRPSEKLFF
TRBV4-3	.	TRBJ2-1	CASSQDPGHYNEQFF
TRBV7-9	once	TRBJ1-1	CTSGGYTEAFF
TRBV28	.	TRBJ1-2	CASSERTGYTF
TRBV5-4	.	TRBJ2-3	CASRLETDTQYF
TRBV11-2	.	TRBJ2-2	CASSPGAHTGELFF
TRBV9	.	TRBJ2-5	CASSVAGKETQYF
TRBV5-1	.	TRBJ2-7	CASSPDRVEQYF
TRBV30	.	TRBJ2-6	CAWSVTRGFHSGANVLTF
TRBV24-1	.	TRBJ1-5	CATSDAGGAGKPQHF
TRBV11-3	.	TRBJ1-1	CASSLELNTEAFF